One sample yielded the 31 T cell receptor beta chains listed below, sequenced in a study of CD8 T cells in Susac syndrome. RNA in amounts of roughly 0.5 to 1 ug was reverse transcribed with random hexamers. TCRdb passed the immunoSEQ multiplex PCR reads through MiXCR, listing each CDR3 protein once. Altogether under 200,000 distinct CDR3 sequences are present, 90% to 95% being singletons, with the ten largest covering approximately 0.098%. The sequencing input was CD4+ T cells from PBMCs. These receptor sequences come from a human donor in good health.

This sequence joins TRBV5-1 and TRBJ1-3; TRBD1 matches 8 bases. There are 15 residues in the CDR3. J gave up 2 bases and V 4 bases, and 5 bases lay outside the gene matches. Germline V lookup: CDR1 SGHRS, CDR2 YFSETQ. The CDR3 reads CASSLARGPGNTIYF. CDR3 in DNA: TGCGCCAGCAGCCTGGCCAGGGGGCCTGGAAACACCATATATTTT.

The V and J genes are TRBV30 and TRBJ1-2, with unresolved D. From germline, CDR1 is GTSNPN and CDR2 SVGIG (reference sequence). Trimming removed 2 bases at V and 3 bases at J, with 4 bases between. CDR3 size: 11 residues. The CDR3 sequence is CAWSKDYGYTF. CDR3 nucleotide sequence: TGTGCCTGGAGTAAGGACTATGGCTACACCTTC.

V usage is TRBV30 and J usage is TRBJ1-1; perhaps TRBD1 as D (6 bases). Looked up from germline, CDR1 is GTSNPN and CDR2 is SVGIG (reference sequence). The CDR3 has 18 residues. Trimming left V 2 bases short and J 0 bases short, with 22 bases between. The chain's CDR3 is CAWSSGQSLTQMNTEAFF. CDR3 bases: TGTGCCTGGAGTTCAGGACAGTCTCTGACCCAGATGAACACTGAAGCTTTCTTT. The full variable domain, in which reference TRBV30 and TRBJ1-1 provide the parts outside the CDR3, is SQTIHQWPATLVQPVGSPLSLECTVEGTSNPNLYWYRQAAGRGLQLLFYSVGIGQISSEVPQNLSASRPQDRQFILSSKKLLLSDSGFYLCAWSSGQSLTQMNTEAFFGQGTRLTVV.

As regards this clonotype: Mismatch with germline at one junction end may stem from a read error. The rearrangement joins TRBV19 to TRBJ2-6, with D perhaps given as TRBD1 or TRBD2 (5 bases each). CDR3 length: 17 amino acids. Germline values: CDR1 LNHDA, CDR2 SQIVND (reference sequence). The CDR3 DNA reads TGTGCCAGTCGTATGGGGGTTAAGCCCTCTGGGGCCAACGTCCTGACTTTC. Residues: CASRMGVKPSGANVLTF.

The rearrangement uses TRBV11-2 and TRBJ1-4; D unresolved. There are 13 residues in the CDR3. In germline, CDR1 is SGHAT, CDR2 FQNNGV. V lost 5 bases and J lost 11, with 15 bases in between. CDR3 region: CASSAAADLKLFF. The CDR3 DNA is TGTGCCAGCAGCGCCGCAGCTGACCTCAAACTGTTTTTT. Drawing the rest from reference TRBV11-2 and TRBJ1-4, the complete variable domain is EAGVAQSPRYKIIEKRQSVAFWCNPISGHATLYWYQQILGQGPKLLIQFQNNGVVDDSQLPKDRFSAERLKGVDSTLKIQPAKLEDSAVYLCASSAAADLKLFFGSGTQLSVL.

The CDR3 coding sequence is TGTGCCAGCAGTGAAAATTTTGGTCTGGGAACTAATGAAAAACTGTTTTTT. This codes for CASSENFGLGTNEKLFF. The chain couples TRBV2 to TRBJ1-4; D unclear. V dropped 2 bases and J dropped 1 base, with 14 bases sitting between them. The CDR3 is 17 amino acids. Germline values: CDR1 SNHLY, CDR2 FYNNEI.

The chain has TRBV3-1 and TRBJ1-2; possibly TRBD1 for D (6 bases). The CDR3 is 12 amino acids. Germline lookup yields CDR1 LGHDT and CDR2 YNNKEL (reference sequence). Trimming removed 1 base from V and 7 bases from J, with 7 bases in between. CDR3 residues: CASSQAGAGYTF. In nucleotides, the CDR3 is TGTGCCAGCAGCCAAGCAGGGGCTGGCTACACCTTC.

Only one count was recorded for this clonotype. The CDR3 is CASPFGGYGGGDSYEQYV. The CDR3, as DNA: TGTGCCAGCCCCTTTGGGGGGTATGGTGGCGGTGACTCCTACGAGCAGTACGTC. The V call is TRBV14, the J call TRBJ2-7; D perhaps matches TRBD2 (6 bases). V was pared by 8 bases and J by 0 bases, with 26 bases between. This CDR3 is 18 amino acids long. Germline values: CDR1 SGHDN, CDR2 FVKESK.

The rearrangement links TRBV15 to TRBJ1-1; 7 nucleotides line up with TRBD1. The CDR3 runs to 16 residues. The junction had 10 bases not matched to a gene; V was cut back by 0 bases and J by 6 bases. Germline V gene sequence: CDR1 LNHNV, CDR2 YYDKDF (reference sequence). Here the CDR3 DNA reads TGTGCCACCAGCAGAGATGGAAGGGGGCAATGGGCTGAAGCTTTCTTT. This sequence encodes CATSRDGRGQWAEAFF.

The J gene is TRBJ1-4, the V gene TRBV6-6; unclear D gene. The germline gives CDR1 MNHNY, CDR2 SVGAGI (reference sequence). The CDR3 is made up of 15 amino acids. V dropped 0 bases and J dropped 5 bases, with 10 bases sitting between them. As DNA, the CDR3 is TGTGCCAGCAGTTACTCGAAAGGAGGAAATGAAAAACTGTTTTTT. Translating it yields CASSYSKGGNEKLFF.

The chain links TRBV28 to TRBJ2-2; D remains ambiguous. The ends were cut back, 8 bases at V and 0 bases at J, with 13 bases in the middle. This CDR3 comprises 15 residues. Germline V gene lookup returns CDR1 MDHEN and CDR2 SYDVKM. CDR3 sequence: CASRESKANTGELFF. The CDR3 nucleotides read TGTGCCAGCCGCGAGTCTAAAGCGAACACCGGGGAGCTGTTTTTT.

The CDR3 region has the DNA TGTGCCAGCCTAGTACAGGGGCTAAATCAGCCCCAGCATTTT. This sequence encodes CASLVQGLNQPQHF. The rearrangement links TRBV28 to TRBJ1-5, with TRBD1 matching 7 bases. V shed 8 bases and J 4 bases; nucleotides not matched to a gene: 8. Per the germline V gene, CDR1 is MDHEN and CDR2 is SYDVKM. This CDR3 region has 14 residues.

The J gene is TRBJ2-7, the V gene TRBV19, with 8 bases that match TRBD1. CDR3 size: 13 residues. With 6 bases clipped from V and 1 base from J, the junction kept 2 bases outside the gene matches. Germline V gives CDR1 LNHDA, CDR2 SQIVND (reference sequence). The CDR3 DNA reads TGTGCCAGTAGCCAGGGGGCATCCTACGAGCAGTACGTC. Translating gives CASSQGASYEQYV.

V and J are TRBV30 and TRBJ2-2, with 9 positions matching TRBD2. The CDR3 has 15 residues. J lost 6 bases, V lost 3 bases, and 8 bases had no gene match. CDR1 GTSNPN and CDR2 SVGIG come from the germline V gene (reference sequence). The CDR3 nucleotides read TGTGCCTGGAGGAGGCGGGGGGGCAAAGCCGGGGAGCTGTTTTTT. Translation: CAWRRRGGKAGELFF.

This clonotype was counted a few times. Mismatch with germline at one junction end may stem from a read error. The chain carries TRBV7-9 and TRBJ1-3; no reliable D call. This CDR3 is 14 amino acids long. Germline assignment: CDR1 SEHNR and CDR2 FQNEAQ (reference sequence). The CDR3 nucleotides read TGTGCCAGCAGCTTAGCGTCCCCTGGGAACACCATATATTTT. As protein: CASSLASPGNTIYF.

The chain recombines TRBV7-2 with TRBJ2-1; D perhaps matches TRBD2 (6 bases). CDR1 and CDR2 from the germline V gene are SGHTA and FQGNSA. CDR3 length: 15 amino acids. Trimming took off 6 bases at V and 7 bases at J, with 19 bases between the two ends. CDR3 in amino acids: CASRRVGGGGNEQFF. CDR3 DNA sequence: TGTGCCAGCAGGCGGGTCGGCGGCGGAGGGAATGAGCAGTTCTTC.

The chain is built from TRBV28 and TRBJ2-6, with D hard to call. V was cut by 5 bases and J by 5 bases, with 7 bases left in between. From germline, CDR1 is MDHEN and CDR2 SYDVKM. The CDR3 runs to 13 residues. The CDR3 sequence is CASSPPRANVLTF. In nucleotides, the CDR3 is TGTGCCAGCAGTCCTCCCAGGGCCAACGTCCTGACTTTC.

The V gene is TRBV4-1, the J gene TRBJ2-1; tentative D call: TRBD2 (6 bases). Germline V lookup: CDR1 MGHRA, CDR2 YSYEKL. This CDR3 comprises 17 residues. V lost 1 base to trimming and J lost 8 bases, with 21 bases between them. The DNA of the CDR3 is TGCGCCAGCAGCCAAGGAGACGGGGGTCTTTTTATCTATGAGCAGTTCTTC. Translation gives CASSQGDGGLFIYEQFF.

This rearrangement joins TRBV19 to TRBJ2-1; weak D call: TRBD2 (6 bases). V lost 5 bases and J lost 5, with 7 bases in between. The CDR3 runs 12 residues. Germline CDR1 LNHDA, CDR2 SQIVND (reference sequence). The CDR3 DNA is TGTGCCAGTAGTCCGGGGGACAATGAGCAGTTCTTC. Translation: CASSPGDNEQFF.

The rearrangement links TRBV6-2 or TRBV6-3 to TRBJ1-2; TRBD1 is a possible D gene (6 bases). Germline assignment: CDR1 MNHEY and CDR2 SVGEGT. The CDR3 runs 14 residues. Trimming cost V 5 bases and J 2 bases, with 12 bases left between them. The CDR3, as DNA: TGTGCCAGCAGTGCGGACAGCCCCAACTATGGCTACACCTTC. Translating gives CASSADSPNYGYTF.

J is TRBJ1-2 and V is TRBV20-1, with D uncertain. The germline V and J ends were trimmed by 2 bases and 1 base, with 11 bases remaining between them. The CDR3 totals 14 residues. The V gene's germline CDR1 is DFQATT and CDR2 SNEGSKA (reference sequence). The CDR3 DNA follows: TGCAGTGCTAGAAAACAGCTTCTTAACTATGGCTACACCTTC. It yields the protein CSARKQLLNYGYTF.

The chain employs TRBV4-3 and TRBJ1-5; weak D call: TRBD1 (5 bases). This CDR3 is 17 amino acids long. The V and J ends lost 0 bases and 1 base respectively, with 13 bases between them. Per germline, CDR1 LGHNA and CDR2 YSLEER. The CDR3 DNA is TGCGCCAGCAGCCAAGATTGGCCAGGGCTCAGCAATCAGCCCCAGCATTTT. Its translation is CASSQDWPGLSNQPQHF.

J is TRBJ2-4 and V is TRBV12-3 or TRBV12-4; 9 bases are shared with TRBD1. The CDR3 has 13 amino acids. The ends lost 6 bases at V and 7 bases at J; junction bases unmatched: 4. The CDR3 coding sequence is TGTGCCAGCAGCTCCGGGACAGGGAACATTCAGTACTTC. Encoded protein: CASSSGTGNIQYF.

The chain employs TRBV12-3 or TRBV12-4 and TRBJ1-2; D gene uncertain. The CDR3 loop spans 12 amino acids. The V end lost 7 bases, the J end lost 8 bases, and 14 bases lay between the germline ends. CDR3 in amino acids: CASTLDGGGYTF. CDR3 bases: TGTGCCAGCACCCTAGATGGAGGAGGCTACACCTTC.

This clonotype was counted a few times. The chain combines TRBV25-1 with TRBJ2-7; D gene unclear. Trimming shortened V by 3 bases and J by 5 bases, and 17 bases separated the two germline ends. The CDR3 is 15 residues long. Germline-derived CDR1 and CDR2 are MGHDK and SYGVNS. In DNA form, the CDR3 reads TGTGCCAGCAGTGATGCCCACTCCTTAGGCCACGAGCAGTACTTC. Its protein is CASSDAHSLGHEQYF.

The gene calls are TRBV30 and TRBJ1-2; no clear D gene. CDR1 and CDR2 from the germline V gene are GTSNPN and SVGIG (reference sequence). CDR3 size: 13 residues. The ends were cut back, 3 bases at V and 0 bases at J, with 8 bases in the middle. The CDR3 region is CAWRVYSNYGYTF. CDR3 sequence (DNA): TGTGCCTGGAGAGTGTATTCTAACTATGGCTACACCTTC.

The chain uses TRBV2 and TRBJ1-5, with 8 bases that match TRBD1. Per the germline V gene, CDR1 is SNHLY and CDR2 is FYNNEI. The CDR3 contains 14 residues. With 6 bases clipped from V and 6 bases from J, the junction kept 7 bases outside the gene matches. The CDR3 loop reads CASRDGQGGQPQHF. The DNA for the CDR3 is TGTGCCAGCAGGGACGGACAGGGCGGTCAGCCCCAGCATTTT.

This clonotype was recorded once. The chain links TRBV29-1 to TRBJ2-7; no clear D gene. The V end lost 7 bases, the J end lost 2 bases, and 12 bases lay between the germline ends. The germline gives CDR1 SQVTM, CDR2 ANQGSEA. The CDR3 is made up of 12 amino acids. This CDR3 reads CSGLADPYEQYF. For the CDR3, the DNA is TGCAGCGGGCTCGCGGATCCCTACGAGCAGTACTTC.

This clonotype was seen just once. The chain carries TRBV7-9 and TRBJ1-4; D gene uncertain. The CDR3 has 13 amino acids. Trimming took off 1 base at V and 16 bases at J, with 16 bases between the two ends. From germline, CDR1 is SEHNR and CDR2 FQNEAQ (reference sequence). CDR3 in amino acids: CASSLGRNLRPFF. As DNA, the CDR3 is TGTGCCAGCAGCTTAGGGAGGAATTTGCGGCCGTTTTTT.

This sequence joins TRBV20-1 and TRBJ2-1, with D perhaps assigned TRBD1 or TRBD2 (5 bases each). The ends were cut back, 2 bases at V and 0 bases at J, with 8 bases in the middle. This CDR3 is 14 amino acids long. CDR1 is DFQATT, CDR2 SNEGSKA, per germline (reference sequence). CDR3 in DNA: TGCAGTGCTAGACAGGGAGACTCCTACAATGAGCAGTTCTTC. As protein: CSARQGDSYNEQFF.

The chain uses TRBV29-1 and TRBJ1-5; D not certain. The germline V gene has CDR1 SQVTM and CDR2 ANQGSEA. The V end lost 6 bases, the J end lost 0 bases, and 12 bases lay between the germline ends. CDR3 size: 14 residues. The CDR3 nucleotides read TGCAGCGTCAGCGGCCAATATAGCAATCAGCCCCAGCATTTT. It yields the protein CSVSGQYSNQPQHF.